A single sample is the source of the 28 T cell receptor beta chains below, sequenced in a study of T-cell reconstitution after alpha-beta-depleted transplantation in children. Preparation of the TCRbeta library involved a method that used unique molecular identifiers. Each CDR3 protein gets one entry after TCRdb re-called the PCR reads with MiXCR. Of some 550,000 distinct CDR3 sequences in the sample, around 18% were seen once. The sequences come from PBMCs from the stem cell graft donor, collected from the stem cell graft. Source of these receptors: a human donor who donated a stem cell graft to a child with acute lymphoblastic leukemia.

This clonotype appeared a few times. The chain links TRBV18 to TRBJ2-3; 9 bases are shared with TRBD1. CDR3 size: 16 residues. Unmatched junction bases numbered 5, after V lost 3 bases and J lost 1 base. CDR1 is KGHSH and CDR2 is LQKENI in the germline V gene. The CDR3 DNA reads TGTGCCAGCTCACCGTTGGGACAGGGCGGCACAGATACGCAGTATTTT. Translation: CASSPLGQGGTDTQYF.

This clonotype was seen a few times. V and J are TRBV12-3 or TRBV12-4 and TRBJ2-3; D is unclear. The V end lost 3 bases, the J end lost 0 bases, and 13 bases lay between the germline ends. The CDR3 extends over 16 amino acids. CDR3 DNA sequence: TGTGCCAGCAGTTTTCTAGACGCATCTAGCACAGATACGCAGTATTTT. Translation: CASSFLDASSTDTQYF.

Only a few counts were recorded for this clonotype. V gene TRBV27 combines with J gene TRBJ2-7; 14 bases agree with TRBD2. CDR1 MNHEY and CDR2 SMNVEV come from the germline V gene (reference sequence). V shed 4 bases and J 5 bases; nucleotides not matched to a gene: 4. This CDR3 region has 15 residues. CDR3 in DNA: TGTGCCAGCAGTTCGGGACTAGCGGGAGCACACGAGCAGTACTTC. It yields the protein CASSSGLAGAHEQYF.

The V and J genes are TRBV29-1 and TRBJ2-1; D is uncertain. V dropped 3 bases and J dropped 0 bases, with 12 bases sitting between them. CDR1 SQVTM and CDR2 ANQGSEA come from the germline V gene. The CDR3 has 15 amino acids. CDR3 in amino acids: CSVEPPRSSYNEQFF. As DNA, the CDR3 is TGCAGCGTTGAGCCCCCAAGGAGCTCCTACAATGAGCAGTTCTTC.

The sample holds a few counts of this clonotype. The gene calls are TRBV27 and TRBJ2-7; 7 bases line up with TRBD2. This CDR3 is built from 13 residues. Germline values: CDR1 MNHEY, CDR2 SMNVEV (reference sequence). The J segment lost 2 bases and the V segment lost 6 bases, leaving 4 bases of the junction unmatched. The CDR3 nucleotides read TGTGCCAGCAGCGGACTAGTAACCTACGAGCAGTACTTC. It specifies CASSGLVTYEQYF.

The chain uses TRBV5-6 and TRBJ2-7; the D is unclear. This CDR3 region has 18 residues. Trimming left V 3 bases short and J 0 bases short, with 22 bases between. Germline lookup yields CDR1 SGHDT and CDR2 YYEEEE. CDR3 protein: CASSSPDLGVFSSYEQYF. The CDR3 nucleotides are TGTGCCAGCAGCTCCCCGGACCTTGGGGTTTTCAGCTCCTACGAGCAGTACTTC.

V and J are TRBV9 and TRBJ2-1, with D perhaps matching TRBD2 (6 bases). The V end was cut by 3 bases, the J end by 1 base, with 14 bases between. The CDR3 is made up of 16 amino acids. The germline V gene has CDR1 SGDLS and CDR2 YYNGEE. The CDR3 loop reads CASSGLRTTSYNEQFF. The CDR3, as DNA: TGTGCCAGCAGCGGTCTTCGGACTACGTCCTACAATGAGCAGTTCTTC.

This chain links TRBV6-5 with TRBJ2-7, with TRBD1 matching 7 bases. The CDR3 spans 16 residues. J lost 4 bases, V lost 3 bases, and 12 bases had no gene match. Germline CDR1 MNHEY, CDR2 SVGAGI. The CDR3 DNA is TGTGCCAGCAGTTATGGGTGGCAGGGGGATAGTTACGAGCAGTACTTC. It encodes CASSYGWQGDSYEQYF.

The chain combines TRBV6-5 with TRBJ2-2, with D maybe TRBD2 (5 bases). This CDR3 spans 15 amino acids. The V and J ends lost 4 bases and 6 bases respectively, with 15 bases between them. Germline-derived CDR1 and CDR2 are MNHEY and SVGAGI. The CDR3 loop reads CASSSVPTAAGELFF. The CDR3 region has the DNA TGTGCCAGCAGTTCGGTACCTACAGCGGCCGGGGAGCTGTTTTTT.

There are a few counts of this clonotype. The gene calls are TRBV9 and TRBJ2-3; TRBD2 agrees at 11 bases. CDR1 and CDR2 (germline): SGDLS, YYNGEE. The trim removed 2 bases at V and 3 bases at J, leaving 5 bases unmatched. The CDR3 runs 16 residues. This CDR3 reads CASSVSLAGETDTQYF. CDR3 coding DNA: TGTGCCAGCAGCGTCTCACTAGCGGGAGAAACAGATACGCAGTATTTT.

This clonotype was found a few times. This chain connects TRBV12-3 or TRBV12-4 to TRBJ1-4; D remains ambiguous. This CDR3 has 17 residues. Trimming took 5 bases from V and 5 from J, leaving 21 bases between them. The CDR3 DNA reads TGTGCCAGCAGTCTTGACCCCCGGGCCGGAAGGAATGAAAAACTGTTTTTT. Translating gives CASSLDPRAGRNEKLFF.

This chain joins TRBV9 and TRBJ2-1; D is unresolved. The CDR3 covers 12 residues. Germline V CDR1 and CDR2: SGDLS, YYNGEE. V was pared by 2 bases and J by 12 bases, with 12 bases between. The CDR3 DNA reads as TGTGCCAGCAGCGTCTATGGACCGGTGCAGTTCTTC. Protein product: CASSVYGPVQFF.

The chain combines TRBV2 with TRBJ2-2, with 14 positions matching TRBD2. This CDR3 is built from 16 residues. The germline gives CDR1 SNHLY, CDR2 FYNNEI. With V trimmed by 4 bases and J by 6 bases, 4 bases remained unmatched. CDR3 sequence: CASSGTSGRLAGELFF. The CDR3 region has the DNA TGTGCCAGCAGTGGGACTAGCGGGAGGTTAGCCGGGGAGCTGTTTTTT.

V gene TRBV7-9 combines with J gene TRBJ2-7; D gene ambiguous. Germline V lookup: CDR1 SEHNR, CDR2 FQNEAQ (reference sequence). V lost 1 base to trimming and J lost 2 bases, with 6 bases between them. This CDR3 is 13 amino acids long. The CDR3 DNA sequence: TGTGCCAGCAGCTTAGGGTTCCCCTACGAGCAGTACTTC. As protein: CASSLGFPYEQYF.

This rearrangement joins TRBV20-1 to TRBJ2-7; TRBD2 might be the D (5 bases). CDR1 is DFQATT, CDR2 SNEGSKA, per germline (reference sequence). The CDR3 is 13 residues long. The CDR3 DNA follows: TGCAGGGCACGGACCCCCGGGGAGAACGAGCAGTACTTC. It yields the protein CRARTPGENEQYF.

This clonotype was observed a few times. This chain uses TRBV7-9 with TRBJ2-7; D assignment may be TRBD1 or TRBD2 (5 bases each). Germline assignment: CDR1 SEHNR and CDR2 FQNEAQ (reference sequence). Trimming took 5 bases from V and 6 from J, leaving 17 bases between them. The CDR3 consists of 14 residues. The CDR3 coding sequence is TGTGCCAGCAGCCCCTACGGGACCCTGAGCGAGCAGTACTTC. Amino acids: CASSPYGTLSEQYF.

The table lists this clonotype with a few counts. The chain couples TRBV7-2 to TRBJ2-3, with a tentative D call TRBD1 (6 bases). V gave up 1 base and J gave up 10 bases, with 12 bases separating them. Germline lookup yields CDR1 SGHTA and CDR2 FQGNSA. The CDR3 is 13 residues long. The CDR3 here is CASSLEGGRPQYF. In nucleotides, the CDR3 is TGTGCCAGCAGCTTAGAAGGGGGAAGACCGCAGTATTTT.

Here the CDR3 DNA reads TGCGCCAGCAGCCAAGATGCGGCAGGTTACAATGAGCAGTTCTTC. It encodes CASSQDAAGYNEQFF. The chain carries TRBV4-1 and TRBJ2-1; D is unclear. The CDR3 is 15 residues long. CDR1 and CDR2 (germline): MGHRA, YSYEKL. The V end was cut by 0 bases, the J end by 4 bases, with 10 bases between.

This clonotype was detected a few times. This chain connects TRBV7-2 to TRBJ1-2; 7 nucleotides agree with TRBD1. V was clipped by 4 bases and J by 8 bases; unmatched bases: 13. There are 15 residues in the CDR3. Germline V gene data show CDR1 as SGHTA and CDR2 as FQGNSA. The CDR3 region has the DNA TGTGCCAGCAGCTCTTACCTCTGGACAGGAGACGGCTACACCTTC. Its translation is CASSSYLWTGDGYTF.

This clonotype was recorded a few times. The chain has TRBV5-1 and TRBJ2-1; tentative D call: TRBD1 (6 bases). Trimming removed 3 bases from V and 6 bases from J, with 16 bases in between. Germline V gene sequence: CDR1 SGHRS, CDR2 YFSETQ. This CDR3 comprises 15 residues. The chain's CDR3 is CASSSGHIIGNEQFF. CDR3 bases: TGCGCCAGCAGCTCGGGACACATCATAGGCAATGAGCAGTTCTTC.

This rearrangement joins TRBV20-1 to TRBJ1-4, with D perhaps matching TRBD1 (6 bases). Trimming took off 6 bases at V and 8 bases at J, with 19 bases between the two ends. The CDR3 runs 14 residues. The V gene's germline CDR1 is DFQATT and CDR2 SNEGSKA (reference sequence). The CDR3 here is CSAASGLTGEKLFF. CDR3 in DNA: TGCAGTGCCGCATCGGGACTGACAGGCGAAAAACTGTTTTTT.

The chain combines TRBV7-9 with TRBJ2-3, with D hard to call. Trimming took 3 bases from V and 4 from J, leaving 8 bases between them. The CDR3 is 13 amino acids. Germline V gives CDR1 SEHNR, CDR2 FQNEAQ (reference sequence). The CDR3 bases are TGTGCCAGCAGCTTCGAAGCCCCAGATACGCAGTATTTT. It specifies CASSFEAPDTQYF.

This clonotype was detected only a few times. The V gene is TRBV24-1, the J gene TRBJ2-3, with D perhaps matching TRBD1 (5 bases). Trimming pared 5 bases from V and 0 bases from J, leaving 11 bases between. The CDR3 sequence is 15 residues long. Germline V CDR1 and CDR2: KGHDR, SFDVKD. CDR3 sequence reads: CATSVGAGSTDTQYF. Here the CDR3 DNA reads TGTGCCACCAGTGTAGGGGCAGGAAGCACAGATACGCAGTATTTT.

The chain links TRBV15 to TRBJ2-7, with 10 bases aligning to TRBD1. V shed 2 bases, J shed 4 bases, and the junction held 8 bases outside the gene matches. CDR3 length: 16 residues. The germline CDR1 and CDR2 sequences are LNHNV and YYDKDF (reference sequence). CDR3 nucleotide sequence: TGTGCCACCAGCAGACCCCCACCGGGACAGGGGTACGAGCAGTACTTC. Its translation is CATSRPPPGQGYEQYF.

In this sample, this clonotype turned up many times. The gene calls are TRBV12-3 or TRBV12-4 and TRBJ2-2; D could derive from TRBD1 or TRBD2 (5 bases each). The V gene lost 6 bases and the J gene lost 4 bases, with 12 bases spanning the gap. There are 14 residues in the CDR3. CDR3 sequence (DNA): TGTGCCAGCAGCCGGGGCTTGAGCACCGGGGAGCTGTTTTTT. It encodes CASSRGLSTGELFF.

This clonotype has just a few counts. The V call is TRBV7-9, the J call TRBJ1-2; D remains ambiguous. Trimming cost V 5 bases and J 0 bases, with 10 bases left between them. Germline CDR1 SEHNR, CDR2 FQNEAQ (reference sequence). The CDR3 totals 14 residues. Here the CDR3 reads CASSHPQANYGYTF. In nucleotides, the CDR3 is TGTGCCAGCAGCCATCCCCAGGCTAACTATGGCTACACCTTC.

The CDR3 coding sequence is TGCGCCAGCAGCACCGACAGGGGGTCGTACGAGCAGTACTTC. Amino acids: CASSTDRGSYEQYF. The chain links TRBV5-1 to TRBJ2-7; 9 bases are a match to TRBD1. V lost 4 bases, J lost 4 bases, and 6 bases stayed unmatched. The CDR3 extends over 14 amino acids. Per germline, CDR1 SGHRS and CDR2 YFSETQ.

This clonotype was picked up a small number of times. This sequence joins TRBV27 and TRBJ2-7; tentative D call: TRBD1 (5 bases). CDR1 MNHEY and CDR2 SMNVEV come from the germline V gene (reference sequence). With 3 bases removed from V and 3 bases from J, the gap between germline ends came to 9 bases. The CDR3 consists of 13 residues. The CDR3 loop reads CASSFGHLYEQYF. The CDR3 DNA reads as TGTGCCAGCAGTTTTGGACATCTCTACGAGCAGTACTTC.